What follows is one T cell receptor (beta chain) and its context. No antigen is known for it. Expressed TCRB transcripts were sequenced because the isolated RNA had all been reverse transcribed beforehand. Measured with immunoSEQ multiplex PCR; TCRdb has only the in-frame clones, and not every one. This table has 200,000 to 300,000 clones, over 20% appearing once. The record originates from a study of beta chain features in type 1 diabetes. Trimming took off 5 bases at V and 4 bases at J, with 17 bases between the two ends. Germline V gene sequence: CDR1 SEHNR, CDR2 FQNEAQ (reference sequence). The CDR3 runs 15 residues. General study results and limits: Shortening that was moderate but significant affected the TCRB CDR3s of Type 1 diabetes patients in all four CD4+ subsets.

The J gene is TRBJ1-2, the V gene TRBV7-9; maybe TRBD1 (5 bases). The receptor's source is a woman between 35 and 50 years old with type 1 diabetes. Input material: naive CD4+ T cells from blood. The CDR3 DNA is TGTGCCAGCAGCGGACCACCAGGGCGGACCTATGGCTACACCTTC. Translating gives CASSGPPGRTYGYTF.